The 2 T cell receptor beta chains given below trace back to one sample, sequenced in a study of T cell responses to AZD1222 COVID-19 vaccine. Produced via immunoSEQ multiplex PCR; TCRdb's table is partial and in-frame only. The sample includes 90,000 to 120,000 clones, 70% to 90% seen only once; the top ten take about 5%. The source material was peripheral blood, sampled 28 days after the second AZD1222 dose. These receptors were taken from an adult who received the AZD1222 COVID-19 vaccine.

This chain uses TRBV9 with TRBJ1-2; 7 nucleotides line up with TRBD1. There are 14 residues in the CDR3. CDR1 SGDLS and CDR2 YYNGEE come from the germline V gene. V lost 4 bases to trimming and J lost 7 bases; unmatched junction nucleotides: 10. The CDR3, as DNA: TGTGCCAGCAGCTCACCACAGGGGATTGGTGGCTACACCTTC. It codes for CASSSPQGIGGYTF. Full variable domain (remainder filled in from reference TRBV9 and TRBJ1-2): DSGVTQTPKHLITATGQRVTLRCSPRSGDLSVYWYQQSLDQGLQFLIQYYNGEERAKGNILERFSAQQFPDLHSELNLSSLELGDSALYFCASSSPQGIGGYTFGSGTRLTVV.

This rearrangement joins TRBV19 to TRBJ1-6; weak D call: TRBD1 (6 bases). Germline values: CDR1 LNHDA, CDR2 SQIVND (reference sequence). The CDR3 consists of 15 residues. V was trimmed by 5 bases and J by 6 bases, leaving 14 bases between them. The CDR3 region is CASSPYRDGNSPLHF. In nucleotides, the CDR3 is TGTGCCAGTAGTCCCTACAGGGATGGTAATTCACCCCTCCACTTT.